A selection of T cell receptor beta chains follows, all from one sample in a study of blood T cell repertoires in COVID-19. The data were produced by immunoSEQ multiplex PCR, yet TCRdb's version contains in-frame clones alone and is incomplete. The data show roughly 500,000 clones, with more than 75% seen just once and 1.5% to 2% held by the top ten. The source material was PBMCs or T cells enriched from blood (not recorded which). Source of these receptors: a woman aged 40 to 55 who had recovered from COVID-19. Each CDR3 is given with its conserved first and last residue. Each record gives: V gene, J gene, CDR3 length, D gene, clone size, CDR3 DNA, CDR3 protein. The D gene is left open where the match is weak. Clone size is shown for a subset of rows, as once, few, many or a class of expanded clone.

>TRBV7-9|TRBJ1-3|15|TRBD1|NA
TGTGCCAGCAGCTTCAGGGGGCTGTCGGGAAACACCATATATTTT
CASSFRGLSGNTIYF
>TRBV15|TRBJ1-5|14|NA|NA
TGTGCCACCAGCCTGGGGCGGGACAATCAGCCCCAGCATTTT
CATSLGRDNQPQHF
>TRBV7-2|TRBJ1-1|14|TRBD1|NA
TGTGCCAGCAGCTTAGGACAGGGCGAGTTCGGGGCTTTCTTT
CASSLGQGEFGAFF
>TRBV7-8|TRBJ1-2|15|TRBD1|NA
TGTGCCAGCAGCGCCCGATGGGACAGCGAACGGGGCTACACCTTC
CASSARWDSERGYTF
>TRBV10-1|TRBJ1-2|13|NA|NA
TGCGCCAGCAGTGACAATGGGCTCTATGGCTACACCTTC
CASSDNGLYGYTF
>TRBV4-3|TRBJ2-3|16|NA|once
TGCGCCAGCAGCCAAGATCTGCTAGCCTCCCCAGATACGCAGTATTTT
CASSQDLLASPDTQYF
>TRBV11-2|TRBJ1-2|14|NA|once
TGTGCCAGCAGCTTAGATGGGGGCTTCTATGGCTACACCTTC
CASSLDGGFYGYTF
>TRBV5-1|TRBJ2-2|15|TRBD1|NA
TGCGCCAGCAGCATACAGGGGACGAACACCGGGGAGCTGTTTTTT
CASSIQGTNTGELFF
>TRBV7-6|TRBJ2-1|17|TRBD2|few
TGTGCCAGCAGCTTAGCTAGGGGACTAGCGGGAGGTGGTGAGCAGTTCTTC
CASSLARGLAGGGEQFF
>TRBV5-6|TRBJ2-3|17|NA|once
TGTGCCAGCAGCTTGGAGGGGGAACCTAAACGGATGGATACGCAGTATTTT
CASSLEGEPKRMDTQYF
>TRBV11-3|TRBJ2-5|17|TRBD2|once
TGTGCCAGCAGCTTAGGTCGGACTAGCGGGTCGGGGGAGACCCAGTACTTC
CASSLGRTSGSGETQYF
>TRBV5-5|TRBJ1-1|17|TRBD1|NA
TGTGCCAGCAGCCCCGGGACAGGGGAATTCATGAACACTGAAGCTTTCTTT
CASSPGTGEFMNTEAFF
>TRBV11-2|TRBJ2-2|16|TRBD1|once
TGTGCCAGCACCCCCTTTCGGGACAGGGAGGCCGGGGAGCTGTTTTTT
CASTPFRDREAGELFF
>TRBV3-1/TRBV3-2|TRBJ2-1|14|NA|once
TGTGCCAGCAGCCGCCAGACTTGGTACAATGAGCAGTTCTTC
CASSRQTWYNEQFF
>TRBV6-5|TRBJ1-2|14|TRBD1|NA
TGTGCCAGCACCCTAAGAGGACAGGGAGAAGGCTACACCTTC
CASTLRGQGEGYTF
>TRBV7-9|TRBJ1-5|14|TRBD1|NA
TGTGCCAGCAGCAAGACAGGGGATAATCAGCCCCAGCATTTT
CASSKTGDNQPQHF
>TRBV4-1|TRBJ2-3|19|NA|NA
TGCGCCAGCATCCGAGTCTTTGGGGCCCGCAACGCTAGCACAGATACGCAGTATTTT
CASIRVFGARNASTDTQYF
>TRBV27|TRBJ1-1|13|TRBD1|NA
TGTGCCAGCAGTATAAGACAGGGAAATGAAGCTTTCTTT
CASSIRQGNEAFF
>TRBV7-2|TRBJ2-3|17|TRBD2|NA
TGTGCCAGCAGCTTTTCCCTAGCGGTTGCTAGCACAGATACGCAGTATTTT
CASSFSLAVASTDTQYF
>TRBV7-9|TRBJ2-1|16|NA|NA
TGTGCCAGCAGCTTAGCGGGACAAACCCCCTACAATGAGCAGTTCTTC
CASSLAGQTPYNEQFF
>TRBV7-9|TRBJ2-1|15|TRBD1|NA
TGTGCCAGCAGCGCGTACACTACAGGGGGGAATGAGCAGTTCTTC
CASSAYTTGGNEQFF
>TRBV5-4|TRBJ2-7|15|TRBD1|NA
TGTGCCAGCAGCCCCGGGACAGGGGTCTTCTACGAGCAGTACTTC
CASSPGTGVFYEQYF
>TRBV6-1|TRBJ2-3|16|NA|NA
TGTGCCAGCAGTGAACGGGGTGGGCTTGCCACAGATACGCAGTATTTT
CASSERGGLATDTQYF
>TRBV30|TRBJ1-1|14|TRBD1|NA
TGTGCCTGGAGCTCAGGGGGCATGAACACTGAAGCTTTCTTT
CAWSSGGMNTEAFF
>TRBV5-4|TRBJ2-7|16|TRBD1|NA
TGTGCCAGCAGCTTTGACCCGGGACAGGGGGCGAACGAGCAGTACTTC
CASSFDPGQGANEQYF
>TRBV10-3|TRBJ2-1|17|TRBD2|NA
TGTGCCATCAGCATAGCCCCTAGCGGGAGCTCCTACAATGAGCAGTTCTTC
CAISIAPSGSSYNEQFF
>TRBV18|TRBJ2-7|14|TRBD1|NA
TGTGCCAGCTCACGCCCGACAGGGGTCTACGAGCAGTACTTC
CASSRPTGVYEQYF
>TRBV18|TRBJ1-5|18|NA|NA
TGTGCCAGCTCACCCTCTTCCGGGACACCCAAGAGCAATCAGCCCCAGCATTTT
CASSPSSGTPKSNQPQHF
>TRBV3-1/TRBV3-2|TRBJ1-1|14|NA|NA
TGTGCCAGCAGCCAGGAGACAGGGAACACTGAAGCTTTCTTT
CASSQETGNTEAFF
>TRBV18|TRBJ1-6|17|NA|once
TGTGCCAGCTCACCAACGCCCACTAGCTCCTATAATTCACCCCTCCACTTT
CASSPTPTSSYNSPLHF
>TRBV19|TRBJ1-6|15|NA|NA
TGTGCCAGTAGTATCTTGGGGGCAGCAAATTCACCCCTCCACTTT
CASSILGAANSPLHF
>TRBV11-3|TRBJ2-3|15|NA|NA
TGTGCCAGCAGCTTAGGGGGGGTTAGCACAGATACGCAGTATTTT
CASSLGGVSTDTQYF
>TRBV6-5|TRBJ2-2|15|TRBD2|NA
TGTGCCAGCAGACGACCGACTAGCGGGACCGGGGAGCTGTTTTTT
CASRRPTSGTGELFF
>TRBV7-2|TRBJ1-1|15|NA|NA
TGTGCCAGCAGCTCCAGCGCGGGGGCTTTTTCTGAAGCTTTCTTT
CASSSSAGAFSEAFF
>TRBV12-5|TRBJ2-7|15|TRBD2|NA
TGTGCTAGTGGTAGCGGGAGTACTTGGCCCTACGAGCAGTACTTC
CASGSGSTWPYEQYF
>TRBV7-2|TRBJ2-1|13|NA|NA
TGTGCCAGCAGCTTAGGCAGGTACAATGAGCAGTTCTTC
CASSLGRYNEQFF